The TCR beta chain described here comes from a study of identifying expanded T cells in peripheral blood. Data came from immunoSEQ multiplex PCR; TCRdb stores just in-frame clones and leaves some out. This table has some 75,000 clones, under 90% appearing once. CDR1 is SNHLY and CDR2 is FYNNEI in the germline V gene. V lost 6 bases, J lost 8 bases, and 15 bases stayed unmatched. The CDR3 has 16 amino acids. Input material: blood. The chain has TRBV2 and TRBJ2-1; 8 bases are shared with TRBD2. The source is a person aged 18 to 70 in good health. CDR3 nucleotide sequence: TGTGCCAGCAGACCTGGCCCGGGACTAGGAGCCGATGAGCAGTTCTTC. This sequence encodes CASRPGPGLGADEQFF.